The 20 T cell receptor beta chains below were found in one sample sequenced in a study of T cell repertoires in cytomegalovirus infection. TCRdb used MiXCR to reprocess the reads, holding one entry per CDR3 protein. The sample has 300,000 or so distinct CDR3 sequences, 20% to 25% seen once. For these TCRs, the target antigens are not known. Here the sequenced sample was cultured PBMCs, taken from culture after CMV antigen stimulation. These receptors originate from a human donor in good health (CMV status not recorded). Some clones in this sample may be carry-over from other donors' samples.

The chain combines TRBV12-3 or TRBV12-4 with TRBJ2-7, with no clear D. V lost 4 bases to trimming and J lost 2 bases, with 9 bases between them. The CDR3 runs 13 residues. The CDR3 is CASSSGLPYEQYV. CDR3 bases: TGTGCCAGCAGTTCCGGCCTACCCTACGAGCAGTACGTC.

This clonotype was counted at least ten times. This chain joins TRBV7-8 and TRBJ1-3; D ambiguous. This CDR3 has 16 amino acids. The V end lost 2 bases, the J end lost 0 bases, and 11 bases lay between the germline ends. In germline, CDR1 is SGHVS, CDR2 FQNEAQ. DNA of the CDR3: TGTGCCAGCAGCTTAATGGCAACGGACTCTGGAAACACCATATATTTT. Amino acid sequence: CASSLMATDSGNTIYF.

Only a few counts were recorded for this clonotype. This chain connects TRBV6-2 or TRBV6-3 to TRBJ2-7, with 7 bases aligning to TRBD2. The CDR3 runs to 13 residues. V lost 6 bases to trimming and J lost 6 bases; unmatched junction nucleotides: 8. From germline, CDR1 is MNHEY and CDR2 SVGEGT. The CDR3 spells CASSRDYPLEQYV. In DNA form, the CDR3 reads TGTGCCAGCAGCCGGGACTACCCACTCGAGCAGTACGTC.

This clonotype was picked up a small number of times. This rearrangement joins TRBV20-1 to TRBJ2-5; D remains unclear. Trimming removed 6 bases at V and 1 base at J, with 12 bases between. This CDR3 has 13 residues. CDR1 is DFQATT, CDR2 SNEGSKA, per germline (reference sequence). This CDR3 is CSASDNFQETQYF. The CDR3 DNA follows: TGCAGTGCCAGTGACAATTTCCAAGAGACCCAGTACTTC.

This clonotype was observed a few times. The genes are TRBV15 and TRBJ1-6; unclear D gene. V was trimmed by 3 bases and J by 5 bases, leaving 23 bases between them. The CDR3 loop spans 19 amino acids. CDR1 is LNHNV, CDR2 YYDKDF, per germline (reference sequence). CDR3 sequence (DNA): TGTGCCACCAGCAGCCAAGGCGAAGGGCGCAATACCAATAATTCACCCCTCCACTTT. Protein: CATSSQGEGRNTNNSPLHF.

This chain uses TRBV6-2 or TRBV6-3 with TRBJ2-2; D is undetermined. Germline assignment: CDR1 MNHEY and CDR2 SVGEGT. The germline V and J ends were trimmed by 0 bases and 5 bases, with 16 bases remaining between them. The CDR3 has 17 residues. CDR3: CASSYSSPGRRTGELFF. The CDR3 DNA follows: TGTGCCAGCAGTTACTCAAGCCCTGGCCGCCGGACCGGGGAGCTGTTTTTT.

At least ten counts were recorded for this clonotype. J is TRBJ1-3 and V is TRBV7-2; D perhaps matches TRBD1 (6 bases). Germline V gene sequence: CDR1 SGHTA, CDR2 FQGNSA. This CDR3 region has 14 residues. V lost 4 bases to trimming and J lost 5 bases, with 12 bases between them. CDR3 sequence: CASSSQGQRNTIYF. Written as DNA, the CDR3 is TGTGCCAGCAGCTCGCAGGGACAAAGAAACACCATATATTTT.

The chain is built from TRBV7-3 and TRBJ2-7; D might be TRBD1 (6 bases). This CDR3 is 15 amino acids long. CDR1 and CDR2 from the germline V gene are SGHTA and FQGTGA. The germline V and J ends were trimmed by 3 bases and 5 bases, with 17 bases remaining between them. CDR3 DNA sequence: TGTGCCAGCAGCTTGGACAGCCCCTATGGGGACGAGCAGTACTTC. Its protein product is CASSLDSPYGDEQYF. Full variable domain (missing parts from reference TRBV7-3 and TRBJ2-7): GAGVSQTPSNKVTEKGKYVELRCDPISGHTALYWYRQSLGQGPEFLIYFQGTGAADDSGLPNDRFFAVRPEGSVSTLKIQRTERGDSAVYLCASSLDSPYGDEQYFGPGTRLTVT.

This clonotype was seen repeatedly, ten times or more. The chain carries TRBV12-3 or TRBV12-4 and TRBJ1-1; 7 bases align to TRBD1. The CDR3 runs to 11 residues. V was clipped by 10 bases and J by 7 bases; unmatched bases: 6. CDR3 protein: CANLGGGEAFF. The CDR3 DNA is TGTGCCAACCTAGGGGGCGGTGAAGCTTTCTTT.

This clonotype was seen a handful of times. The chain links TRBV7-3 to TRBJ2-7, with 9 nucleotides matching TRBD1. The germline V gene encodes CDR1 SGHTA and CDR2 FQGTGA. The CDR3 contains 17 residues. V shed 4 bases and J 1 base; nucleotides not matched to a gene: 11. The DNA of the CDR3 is TGTGCCAGCAGCTCTACAGGTCCCGGGACAGGGTCCTACGAGCAGTACTTC. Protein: CASSSTGPGTGSYEQYF.

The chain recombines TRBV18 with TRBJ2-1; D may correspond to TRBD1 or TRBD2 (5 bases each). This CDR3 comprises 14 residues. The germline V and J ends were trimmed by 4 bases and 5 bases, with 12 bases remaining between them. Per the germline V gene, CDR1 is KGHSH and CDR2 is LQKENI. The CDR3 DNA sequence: TGTGCCAGCTCACGGGACCTTAAAGACAATGAGCAGTTCTTC. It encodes CASSRDLKDNEQFF.

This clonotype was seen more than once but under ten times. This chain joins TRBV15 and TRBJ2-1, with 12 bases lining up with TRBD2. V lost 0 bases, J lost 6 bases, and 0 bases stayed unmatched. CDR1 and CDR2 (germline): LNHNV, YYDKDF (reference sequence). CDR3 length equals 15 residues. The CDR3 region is CATSRETSGSNEQFF. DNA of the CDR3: TGTGCCACCAGCAGAGAGACTAGCGGGAGCAATGAGCAGTTCTTC.

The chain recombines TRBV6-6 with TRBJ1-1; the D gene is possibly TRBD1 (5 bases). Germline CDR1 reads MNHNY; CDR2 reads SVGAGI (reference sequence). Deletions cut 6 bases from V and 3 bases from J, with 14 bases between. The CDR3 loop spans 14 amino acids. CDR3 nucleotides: TGTGCCAGCAGCAGCTCTGGGGGAGACACTGAAGCTTTCTTT. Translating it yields CASSSSGGDTEAFF.

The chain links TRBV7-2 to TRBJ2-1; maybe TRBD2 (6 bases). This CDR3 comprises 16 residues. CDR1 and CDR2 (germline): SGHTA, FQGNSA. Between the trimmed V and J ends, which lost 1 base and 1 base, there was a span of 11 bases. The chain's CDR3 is CASSLVGGTSYNEQFF. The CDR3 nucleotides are TGTGCCAGCAGCTTAGTTGGGGGGACGTCCTACAATGAGCAGTTCTTC.

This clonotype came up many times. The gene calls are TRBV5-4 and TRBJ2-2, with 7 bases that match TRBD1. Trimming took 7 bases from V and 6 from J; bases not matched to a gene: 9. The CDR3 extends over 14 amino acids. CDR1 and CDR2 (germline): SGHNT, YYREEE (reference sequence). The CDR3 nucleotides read TGTGCCAGCGGTAACAACCAGGGGGCCGGGGAGCTGTTTTTT. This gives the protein CASGNNQGAGELFF. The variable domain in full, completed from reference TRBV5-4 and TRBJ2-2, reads ETGVTQSPTHLIKTRGQQVTLRCSSQSGHNTVSWYQQALGQGPQFIFQYYREEENGRGNFPPRFSGLQFPNYSSELNVNALELDDSALYLCASGNNQGAGELFFGEGSRLTVL.

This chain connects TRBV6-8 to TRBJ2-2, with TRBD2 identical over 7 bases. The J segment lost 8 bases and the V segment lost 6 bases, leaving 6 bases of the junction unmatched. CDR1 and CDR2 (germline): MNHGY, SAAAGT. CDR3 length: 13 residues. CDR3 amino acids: CASRYGGSGELFF. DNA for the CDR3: TGTGCCAGCAGATACGGGGGGTCTGGGGAGCTGTTTTTT.

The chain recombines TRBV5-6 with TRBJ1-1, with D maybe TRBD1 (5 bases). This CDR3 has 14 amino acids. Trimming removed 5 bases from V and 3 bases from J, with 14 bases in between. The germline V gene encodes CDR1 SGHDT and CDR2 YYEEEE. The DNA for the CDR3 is TGTGCCAGCAGGGAATGGGGGATCGACACTGAAGCTTTCTTT. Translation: CASREWGIDTEAFF.

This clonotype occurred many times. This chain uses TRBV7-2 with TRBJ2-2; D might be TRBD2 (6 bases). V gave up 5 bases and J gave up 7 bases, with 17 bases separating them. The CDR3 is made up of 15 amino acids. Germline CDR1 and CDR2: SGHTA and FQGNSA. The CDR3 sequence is CASSPLSGGVGELFF. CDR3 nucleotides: TGTGCCAGCAGCCCCCTTTCTGGCGGGGTCGGGGAGCTGTTTTTT.

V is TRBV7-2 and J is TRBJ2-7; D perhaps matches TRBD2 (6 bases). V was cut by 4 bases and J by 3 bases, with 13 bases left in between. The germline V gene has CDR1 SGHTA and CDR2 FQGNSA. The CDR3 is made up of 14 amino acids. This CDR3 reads CASSSRGSFYEQYF. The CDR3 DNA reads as TGTGCCAGCAGCTCGCGGGGCAGTTTCTACGAGCAGTACTTC.

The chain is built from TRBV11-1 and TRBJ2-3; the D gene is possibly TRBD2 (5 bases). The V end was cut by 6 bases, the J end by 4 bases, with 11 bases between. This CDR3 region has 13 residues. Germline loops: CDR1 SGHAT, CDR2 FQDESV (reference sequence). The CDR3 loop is CASSFGNSDTQYF. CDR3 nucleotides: TGTGCCAGCAGTTTCGGGAACTCAGATACGCAGTATTTT.